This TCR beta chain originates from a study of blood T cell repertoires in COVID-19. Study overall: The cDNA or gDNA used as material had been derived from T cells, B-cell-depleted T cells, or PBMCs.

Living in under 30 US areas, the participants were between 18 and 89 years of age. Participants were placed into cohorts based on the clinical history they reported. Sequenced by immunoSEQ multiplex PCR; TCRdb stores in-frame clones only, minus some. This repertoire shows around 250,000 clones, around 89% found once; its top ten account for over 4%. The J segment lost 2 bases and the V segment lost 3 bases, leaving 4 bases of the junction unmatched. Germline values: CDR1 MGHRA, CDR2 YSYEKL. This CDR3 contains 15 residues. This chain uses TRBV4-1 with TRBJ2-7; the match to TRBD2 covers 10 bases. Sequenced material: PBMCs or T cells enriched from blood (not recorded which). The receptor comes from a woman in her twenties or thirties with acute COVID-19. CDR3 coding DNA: TGCGCCAGCAGCCAGGGGACTAGCGACACCTACGAGCAGTACTTC. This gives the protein CASSQGTSDTYEQYF.